This TCR beta chain was profiled in a study of stem cell transplantation in POMP-related autoinflammatory disease. The repertoire was sequenced with immunoSEQ multiplex PCR; TCRdb's copy has only in-frame clones and lacks some. The profile shows some 69,000 clones, approximately 90% of them singletons. Germline lookup yields CDR1 MNHEY and CDR2 SMNVEV (reference sequence). The CDR3 totals 15 residues. V lost 4 bases and J 5 bases, leaving 15 bases between the germline ends. Here the sequenced sample was CD4+ T cells from PBMCs, taken after stem cell transplantation. The rearrangement joins TRBV27 to TRBJ1-5, with D perhaps matching TRBD1 (5 bases). The TCR comes from a human patient with POMP-related autoinflammation and immune dysregulation (PRAID). The graft donor may have given rise to some T cells. The CDR3 nucleotides are TGTGCCAGCAGTTCCGACGGAGGGGAGTATCAGCCCCAGCATTTT. Its translation is CASSSDGGEYQPQHF.